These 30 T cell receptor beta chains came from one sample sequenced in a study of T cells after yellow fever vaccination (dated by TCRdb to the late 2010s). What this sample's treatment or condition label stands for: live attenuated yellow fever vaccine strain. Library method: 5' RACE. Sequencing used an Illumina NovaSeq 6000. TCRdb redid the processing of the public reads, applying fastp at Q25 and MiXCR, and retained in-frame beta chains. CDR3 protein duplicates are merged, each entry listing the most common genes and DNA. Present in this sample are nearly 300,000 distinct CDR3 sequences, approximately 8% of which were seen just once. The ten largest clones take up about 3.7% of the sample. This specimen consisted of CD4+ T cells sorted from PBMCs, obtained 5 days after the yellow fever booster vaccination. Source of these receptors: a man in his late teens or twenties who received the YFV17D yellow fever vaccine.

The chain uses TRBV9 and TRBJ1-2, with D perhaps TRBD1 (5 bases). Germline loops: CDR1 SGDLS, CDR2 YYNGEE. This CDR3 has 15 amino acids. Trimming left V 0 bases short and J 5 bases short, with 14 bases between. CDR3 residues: CASSVAGSGVYGYTF. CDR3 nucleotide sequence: TGTGCCAGCAGCGTAGCTGGATCGGGGGTTTATGGCTACACCTTC.

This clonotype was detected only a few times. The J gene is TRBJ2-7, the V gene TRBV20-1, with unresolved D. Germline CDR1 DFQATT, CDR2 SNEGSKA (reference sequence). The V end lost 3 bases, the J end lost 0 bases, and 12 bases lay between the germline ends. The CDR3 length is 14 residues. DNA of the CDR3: TGCAGTGCTAGTGGGTTCCGGAGCTCCTACGAGCAGTACTTC. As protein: CSASGFRSSYEQYF.

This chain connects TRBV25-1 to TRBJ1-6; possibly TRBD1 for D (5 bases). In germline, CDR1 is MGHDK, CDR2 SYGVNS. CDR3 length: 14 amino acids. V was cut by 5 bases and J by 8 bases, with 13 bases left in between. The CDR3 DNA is TGTGCCAGCAGTCGTCAGGGCCTTGATTCACCCCTCCACTTT. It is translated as CASSRQGLDSPLHF.

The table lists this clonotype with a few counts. The DNA for the CDR3 is TGTGCCAGCAGTTTAGGGACTAGGGGCTTCAGGAAGACCCAGTACTTC. Protein sequence: CASSLGTRGFRKTQYF. The V gene is TRBV12-3 or TRBV12-4, the J gene TRBJ2-5; 7 bases are a match to TRBD2. Losses at the gene ends were 1 base for V and 6 bases for J; bases not matched to a gene: 11. The CDR3 sequence is 16 residues long.

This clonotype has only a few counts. CDR3 in DNA: TGTGCCACCAGTGAGGCGGGGGGAGGGGATACGCAGTATTTT. It translates to CATSEAGGGDTQYF. This chain uses TRBV24-1 with TRBJ2-3, with 8 positions matching TRBD2. Per the germline V gene, CDR1 is KGHDR and CDR2 is SFDVKD. The V segment lost 4 bases and the J segment 6 bases; nucleotides outside the gene matches: 5. The CDR3 is 14 residues long.

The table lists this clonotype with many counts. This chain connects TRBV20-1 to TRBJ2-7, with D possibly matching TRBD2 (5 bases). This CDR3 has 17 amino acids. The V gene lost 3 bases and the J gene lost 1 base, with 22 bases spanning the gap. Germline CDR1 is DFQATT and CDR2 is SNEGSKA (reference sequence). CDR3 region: CSASGRTSRSGSYEQYV. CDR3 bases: TGCAGTGCTAGTGGTAGAACTAGTCGGTCAGGATCCTACGAGCAGTACGTC.

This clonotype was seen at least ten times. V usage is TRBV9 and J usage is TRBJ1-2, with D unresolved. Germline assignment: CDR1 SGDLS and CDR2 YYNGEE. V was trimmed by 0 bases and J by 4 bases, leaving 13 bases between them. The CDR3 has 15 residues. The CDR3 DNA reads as TGTGCCAGCAGCGTAGCTGGCCCAACAAGCTATGGCTACACCTTC. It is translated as CASSVAGPTSYGYTF.

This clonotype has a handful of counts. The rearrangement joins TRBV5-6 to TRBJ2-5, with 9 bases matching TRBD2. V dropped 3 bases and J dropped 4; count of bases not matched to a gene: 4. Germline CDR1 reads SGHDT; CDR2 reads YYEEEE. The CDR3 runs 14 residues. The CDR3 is CASSSVTSGETQYF. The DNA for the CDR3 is TGTGCCAGCAGCTCAGTGACTAGCGGAGAGACCCAGTACTTC. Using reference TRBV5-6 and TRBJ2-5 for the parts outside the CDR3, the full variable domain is DAGVTQSPTHLIKTRGQQVTLRCSPKSGHDTVSWYQQALGQGPQFIFQYYEEEERQRGNFPDRFSGHQFPNYSSELNVNALLLGDSALYLCASSSVTSGETQYFGPGTRLLVL.

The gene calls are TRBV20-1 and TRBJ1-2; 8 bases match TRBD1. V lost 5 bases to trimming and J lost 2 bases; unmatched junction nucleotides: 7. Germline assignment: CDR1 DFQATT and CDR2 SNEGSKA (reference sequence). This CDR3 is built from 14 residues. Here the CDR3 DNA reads TGCAGTGCTCGGACAGGGAGGACAAACTATGGCTACACCTTC. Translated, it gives CSARTGRTNYGYTF.

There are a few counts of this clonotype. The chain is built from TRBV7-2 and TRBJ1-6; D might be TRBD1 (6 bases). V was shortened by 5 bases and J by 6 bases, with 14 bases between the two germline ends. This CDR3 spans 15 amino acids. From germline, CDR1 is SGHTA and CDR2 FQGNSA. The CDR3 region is CASSPERTANSPLHF. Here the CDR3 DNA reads TGTGCCAGCAGCCCCGAAAGGACAGCTAATTCACCCCTCCACTTT.

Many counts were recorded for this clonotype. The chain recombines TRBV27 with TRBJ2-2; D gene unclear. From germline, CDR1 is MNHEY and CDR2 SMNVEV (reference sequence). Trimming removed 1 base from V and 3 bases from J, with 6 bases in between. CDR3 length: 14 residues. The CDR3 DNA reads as TGTGCCAGCAGTTTATTTCCAGACACCGGGGAGCTGTTTTTT. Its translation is CASSLFPDTGELFF.

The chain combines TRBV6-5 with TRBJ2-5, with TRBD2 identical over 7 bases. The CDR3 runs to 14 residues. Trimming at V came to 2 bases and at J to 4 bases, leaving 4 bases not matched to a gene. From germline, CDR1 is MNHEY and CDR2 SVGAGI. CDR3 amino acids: CASSYGGGGETQYF. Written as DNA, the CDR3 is TGTGCCAGCAGTTACGGTGGCGGGGGAGAGACCCAGTACTTC.

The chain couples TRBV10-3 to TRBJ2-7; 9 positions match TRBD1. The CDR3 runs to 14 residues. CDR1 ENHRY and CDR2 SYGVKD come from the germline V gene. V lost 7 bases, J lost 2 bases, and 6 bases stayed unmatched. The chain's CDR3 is CAIKDRGSTYEQYF. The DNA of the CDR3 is TGTGCCATCAAAGACAGGGGGTCTACCTACGAGCAGTACTTC.

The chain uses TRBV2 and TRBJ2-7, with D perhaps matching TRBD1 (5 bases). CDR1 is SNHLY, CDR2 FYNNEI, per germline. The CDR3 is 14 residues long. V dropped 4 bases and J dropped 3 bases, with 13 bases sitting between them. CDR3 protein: CASSVVGDSYEQYV. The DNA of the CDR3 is TGTGCCAGCAGTGTCGTAGGGGATAGCTACGAGCAGTACGTC.

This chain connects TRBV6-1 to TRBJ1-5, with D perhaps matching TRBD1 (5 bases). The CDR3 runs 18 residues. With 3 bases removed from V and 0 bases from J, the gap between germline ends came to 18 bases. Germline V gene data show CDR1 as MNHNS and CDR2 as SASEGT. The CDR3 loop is CASSEGPREGYSNQPQHF. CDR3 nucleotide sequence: TGTGCCAGCAGTGAGGGACCCCGGGAGGGGTATAGCAATCAGCCCCAGCATTTT.

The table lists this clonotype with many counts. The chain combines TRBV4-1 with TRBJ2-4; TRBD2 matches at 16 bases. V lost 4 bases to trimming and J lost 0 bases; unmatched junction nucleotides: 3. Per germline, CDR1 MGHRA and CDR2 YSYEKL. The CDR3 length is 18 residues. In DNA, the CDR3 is TGCGCCAGCAGCCTGGGACTAGCGGGGGGGATAGCCAAAAACATTCAGTACTTC. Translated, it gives CASSLGLAGGIAKNIQYF.

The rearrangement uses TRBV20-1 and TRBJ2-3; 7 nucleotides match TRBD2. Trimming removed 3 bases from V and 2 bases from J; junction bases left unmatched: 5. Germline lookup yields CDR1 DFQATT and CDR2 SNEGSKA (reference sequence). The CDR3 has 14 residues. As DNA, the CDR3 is TGCAGTGCTAGCGGTGGGACTACCACAGATACGCAGTATTTT. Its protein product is CSASGGTTTDTQYF.

CDR3 protein: CASSPGLAGVGELFF. The CDR3 DNA reads as TGTGCCAGCAGCCCAGGACTAGCGGGGGTCGGGGAGCTGTTTTTT. V is TRBV5-4 and J is TRBJ2-2; 13 nucleotides align to TRBD2. CDR1 and CDR2 from the germline V gene are SGHNT and YYREEE (reference sequence). The CDR3 spans 15 residues. The V and J ends lost 4 bases and 7 bases, in that order; junction bases with no gene match: 4.

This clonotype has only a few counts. CDR3 sequence reads: CASSSGGRTSGGYEQFF. As DNA, the CDR3 is TGTGCCAGCAGCTCAGGCGGACGGACTAGCGGGGGGTATGAGCAGTTCTTC. The chain uses TRBV11-1 and TRBJ2-1, with 14 bases fitting TRBD2. Germline V gene data show CDR1 as SGHAT and CDR2 as FQDESV (reference sequence). The CDR3 consists of 17 residues. After removal of 4 bases from V and 8 bases from J, the junction contained 10 bases not matched to a gene.

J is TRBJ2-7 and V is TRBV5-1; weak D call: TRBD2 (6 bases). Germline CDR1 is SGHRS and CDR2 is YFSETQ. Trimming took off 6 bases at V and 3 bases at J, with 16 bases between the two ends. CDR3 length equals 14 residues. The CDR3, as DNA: TGCGCCAGCACGTACGGAGGGGTCCGCTACGAGCAGTACTTC. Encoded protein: CASTYGGVRYEQYF.

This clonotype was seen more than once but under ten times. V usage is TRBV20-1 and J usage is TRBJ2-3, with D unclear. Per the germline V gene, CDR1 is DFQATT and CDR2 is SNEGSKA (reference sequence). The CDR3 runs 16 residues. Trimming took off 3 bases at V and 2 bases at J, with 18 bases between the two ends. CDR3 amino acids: CSARTALGFSTDTQYF. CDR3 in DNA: TGCAGTGCTAGGACCGCCCTGGGGTTCTCCACAGATACGCAGTATTTT.

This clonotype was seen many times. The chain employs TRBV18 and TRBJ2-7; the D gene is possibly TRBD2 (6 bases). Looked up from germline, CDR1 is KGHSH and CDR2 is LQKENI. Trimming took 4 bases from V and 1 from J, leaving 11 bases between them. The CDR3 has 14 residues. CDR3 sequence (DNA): TGTGCCAGCTCACGGGGGGAAGGGTCCTACGAGCAGTACTTC. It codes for CASSRGEGSYEQYF.

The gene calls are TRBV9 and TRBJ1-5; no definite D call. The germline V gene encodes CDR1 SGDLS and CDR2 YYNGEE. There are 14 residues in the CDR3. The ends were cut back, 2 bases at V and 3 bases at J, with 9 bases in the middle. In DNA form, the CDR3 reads TGTGCCAGCAGCGTTGAGGCATACAATCAGCCCCAGCATTTT. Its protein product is CASSVEAYNQPQHF.

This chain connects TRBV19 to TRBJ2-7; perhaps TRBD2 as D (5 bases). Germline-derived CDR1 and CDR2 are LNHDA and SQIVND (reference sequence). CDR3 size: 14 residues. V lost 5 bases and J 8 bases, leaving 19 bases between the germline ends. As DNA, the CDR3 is TGTGCCAGTAGTGCCGGACTGGATCTACGGAAGCAGTACTTC. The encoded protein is CASSAGLDLRKQYF.

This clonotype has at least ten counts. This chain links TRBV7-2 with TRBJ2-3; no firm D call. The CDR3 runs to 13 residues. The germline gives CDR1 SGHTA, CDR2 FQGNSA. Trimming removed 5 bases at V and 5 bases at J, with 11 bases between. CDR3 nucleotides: TGTGCCAGCAGCCTAGGTTTGGGAGATACGCAGTATTTT. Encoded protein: CASSLGLGDTQYF.

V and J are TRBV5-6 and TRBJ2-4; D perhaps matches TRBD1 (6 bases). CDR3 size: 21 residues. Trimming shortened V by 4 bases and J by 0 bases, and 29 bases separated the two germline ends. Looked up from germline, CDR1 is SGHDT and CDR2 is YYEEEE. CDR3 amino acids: CASSPNRVWRKGMEAKNIQYF. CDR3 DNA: TGTGCCAGCAGCCCGAACAGGGTCTGGAGGAAAGGTATGGAAGCCAAAAACATTCAGTACTTC. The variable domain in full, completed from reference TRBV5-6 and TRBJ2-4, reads DAGVTQSPTHLIKTRGQQVTLRCSPKSGHDTVSWYQQALGQGPQFIFQYYEEEERQRGNFPDRFSGHQFPNYSSELNVNALLLGDSALYLCASSPNRVWRKGMEAKNIQYFGAGTRLSVL.

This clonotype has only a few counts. Written as DNA, the CDR3 is TGCAGTGCTGGAGGACACAGGAACACTGAAGCTTTCTTT. Protein sequence: CSAGGHRNTEAFF. V and J are TRBV20-1 and TRBJ1-1; D might be TRBD1 (5 bases). The CDR3 consists of 13 residues. V was clipped by 5 bases and J by 1 base, with 11 bases between them. Per the germline V gene, CDR1 is DFQATT and CDR2 is SNEGSKA (reference sequence).

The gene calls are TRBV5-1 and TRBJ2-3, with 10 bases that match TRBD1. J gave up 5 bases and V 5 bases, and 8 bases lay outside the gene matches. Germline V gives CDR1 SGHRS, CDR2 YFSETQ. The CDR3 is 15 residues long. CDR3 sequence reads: CASRSGTGEGDTQYF. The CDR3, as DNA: TGCGCCAGCAGGTCCGGGACAGGGGAAGGAGATACGCAGTATTTT.

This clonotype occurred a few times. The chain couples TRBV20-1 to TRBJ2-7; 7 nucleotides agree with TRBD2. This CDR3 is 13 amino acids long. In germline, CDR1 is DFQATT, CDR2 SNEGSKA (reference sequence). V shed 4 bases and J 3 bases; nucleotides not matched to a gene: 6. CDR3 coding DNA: TGCAGTGCTACCTCGGGAGGCGACTACGAGCAGTACTTC. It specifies CSATSGGDYEQYF.

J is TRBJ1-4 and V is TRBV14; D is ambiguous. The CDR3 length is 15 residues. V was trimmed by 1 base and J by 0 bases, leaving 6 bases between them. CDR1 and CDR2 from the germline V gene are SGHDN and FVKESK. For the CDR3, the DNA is TGTGCCAGCAGCCAAGCCCTCGCAACTAATGAAAAACTGTTTTTT. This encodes CASSQALATNEKLFF.